These T cell receptor beta chains were read from a single sample in a study of OX40 agonist ivuxolimab in advanced cancers. The repertoire was sequenced with immunoSEQ multiplex PCR; TCRdb's copy has only in-frame clones and lacks some. The sample yields 55,000 to 95,000 clones, around nine tenths seen once. The sequenced sample was CD4+ or CD8+ T cells sorted from blood, obtained in a trial of the OX40 agonist ivuxolimab. These receptors all come from an adult with an advanced solid tumor such as melanoma, head and neck, liver or kidney cancer. Both conserved end residues are part of each CDR3. D genes are given only for firm matches. Size tells how often a clone was seen (once, few, many) or the class of an expanded clone, and some rows leave it out.

- | TRBJ1-4 | - | TRBV7-2 | CASSHGRITNEKLFF | TGTGCCAGCAGCCACGGACGGATAACTAATGAAAAACTGTTTTTT
TRBD2 | TRBJ2-5 | once | TRBV11-3 | CASSLNGPSGQETQYF | TGTGCCAGCAGCCTGAATGGTCCTAGCGGGCAAGAGACCCAGTACTTC
- | TRBJ1-2 | - | TRBV28 | CASSETPGSIPGGYTF | TGTGCCAGCAGCGAGACCCCGGGATCAATCCCGGGAGGCTACACCTTC
- | TRBJ1-1 | - | TRBV5-1 | CASSLGLTEAFF | TGCGCCAGCAGCTTGGGACTCACTGAAGCTTTCTTT
TRBD2 | TRBJ2-1 | - | TRBV7-2 | CASRQTSGGAQYNEQFF | TGTGCCAGCAGGCAGACTAGCGGGGGGGCGCAATACAATGAGCAGTTCTTC
- | TRBJ2-3 | - | TRBV11-3 | CASSEGLGNSADTQYF | TGTGCCAGCAGCGAGGGACTGGGCAATTCCGCAGATACGCAGTATTTT
TRBD1 | TRBJ2-5 | - | TRBV7-9 | CASRPPGQGRETQYF | TGTGCCAGCAGACCCCCCGGACAGGGGAGGGAGACCCAGTACTTC
- | TRBJ2-1 | - | TRBV29-1 | CSGGGASYNEQFF | TGCAGCGGTGGGGGGGCCTCCTACAATGAGCAGTTCTTC
- | TRBJ1-2 | once | TRBV11-2 | CASSLGLAGSSYGYTF | TGTGCCAGCAGCTTAGGGTTGGCAGGGAGTTCCTATGGCTACACCTTC
TRBD1 | TRBJ1-5 | - | TRBV18 | CASSPNRGRADQPQHF | TGTGCCAGCTCACCAAACAGGGGGCGGGCTGATCAGCCCCAGCATTTT
- | TRBJ1-3 | - | TRBV28 | CASSPAGSGNTIYF | TGTGCCAGCAGTCCGGCAGGTTCTGGAAACACCATATATTTT
- | TRBJ2-5 | - | TRBV19 | CASSGGYLRGQETQYF | TGTGCCAGTAGTGGTGGTTATTTGCGGGGCCAAGAGACCCAGTACTTC
TRBD1 | TRBJ2-3 | - | TRBV7-9 | CASSPRGQGSATDTQYF | TGTGCCAGCAGCCCCAGAGGACAGGGGAGTGCGACAGATACGCAGTATTTT
- | TRBJ2-5 | - | TRBV4-1 | CASSLTGGETQYF | TGCGCCAGCAGCCTAACGGGTGGAGAGACCCAGTACTTC
- | TRBJ2-3 | - | TRBV2 | CASRYSETDTQYF | TGTGCCAGCAGATACTCGGAAACAGATACGCAGTATTTT
TRBD1 | TRBJ2-5 | once | TRBV7-2 | CASSSGQGRKETQYF | TGTGCCAGCAGCTCAGGACAGGGTCGGAAAGAGACCCAGTACTTC
TRBD2 | TRBJ2-3 | - | TRBV4-2 | CASSQAGGGTDTQYF | TGTGCCAGCAGCCAGGCGGGGGGCGGGACAGATACGCAGTATTTT
- | TRBJ1-1 | - | TRBV19 | CASMASSNTEAFF | TGTGCCAGTATGGCCTCTTCGAACACTGAAGCTTTCTTT
- | TRBJ1-5 | - | TRBV18 | CASSPASGSNQPQHF | TGTGCCAGCTCACCGGCAAGTGGGAGCAATCAGCCCCAGCATTTT
- | TRBJ2-5 | - | TRBV5-5 | CASSLTGEETQYF | TGTGCCAGCAGCTTGACAGGCGAAGAGACCCAGTACTTC
- | TRBJ1-3 | - | TRBV9 | CASSVGSPVSGNTIYF | TGTGCCAGCAGCGTAGGGTCACCAGTCTCTGGAAACACCATATATTTT
TRBD2 | TRBJ2-5 | - | TRBV18 | CASSPLAGLEETQYF | TGTGCCAGCTCCCCACTAGCGGGGCTAGAGGAGACCCAGTACTTC
TRBD1 | TRBJ1-2 | - | TRBV10-3 | CAISESRDSYGYTF | TGTGCCATCAGTGAGTCCCGGGACAGCTATGGCTACACCTTC
TRBD1 | TRBJ2-7 | - | TRBV6-5 | CASRDRAKYEQYF | TGTGCCAGCAGGGACAGGGCCAAGTACGAGCAGTACTTC
- | TRBJ1-5 | - | TRBV19 | CASLRGGEGGNQPQHF | TGTGCCAGCCTCCGAGGGGGGGAAGGAGGCAATCAGCCCCAGCATTTT
TRBD2 | TRBJ2-3 | - | TRBV7-9 | CASSLGVAGGTDTQYF | TGTGCCAGCAGCTTAGGTGTAGCGGGGGGCACAGATACGCAGTATTTT
- | TRBJ2-2 | - | TRBV10-1 | CASSVSGAGELFF | TGCGCCAGCAGTGTGTCAGGGGCCGGGGAGCTGTTTTTT
- | TRBJ2-2 | - | TRBV6-6 | CASRRNTGELFF | TGTGCCAGCAGGAGAAACACCGGGGAGCTGTTTTTT
- | TRBJ2-5 | - | TRBV7-3 | CASSPRRGLGETQYF | TGTGCCAGCAGCCCCCGGCGGGGGCTGGGAGAGACCCAGTACTTC
TRBD1 | TRBJ2-1 | - | TRBV5-1 | CASSLQGVISYNEQFF | TGCGCCAGCAGCTTACAGGGGGTTATTTCCTACAATGAGCAGTTCTTC
- | TRBJ2-7 | - | TRBV10-3 | CAISEFHEQYF | TGTGCCATCAGTGAGTTCCACGAGCAGTACTTC
- | TRBJ1-5 | - | TRBV25-1 | CASSSAGTVNQPQHF | TGTGCCAGCAGTAGCGCAGGGACCGTAAATCAGCCCCAGCATTTT
TRBD1 | TRBJ1-1 | - | TRBV18 | CASSPATGLNTEAFF | TGTGCCAGCTCACCAGCGACAGGGTTGAACACTGAAGCTTTCTTT
- | TRBJ1-2 | - | TRBV5-1 | CASSPGSGGMDGYTF | TGCGCCAGCAGCCCAGGGAGTGGAGGGATGGATGGCTACACCTTC
- | TRBJ2-7 | - | TRBV2 | CASSRDSDYEQYF | TGTGCCAGCTCCCGGGACTCGGACTACGAGCAGTACTTC
- | TRBJ1-5 | - | TRBV5-6 | CASSLASNQPQHF | TGTGCCAGCAGCTTGGCCAGTAATCAGCCCCAGCATTTT
- | TRBJ1-5 | once | TRBV15 | CATSPSGVNQPQHF | TGTGCCACCAGCCCGTCAGGGGTCAATCAGCCCCAGCATTTT
- | TRBJ1-1 | - | TRBV7-9 | CASSLVGKNTEAFF | TGTGCCAGCAGCTTAGTTGGAAAGAACACTGAAGCTTTCTTT
- | TRBJ1-2 | - | TRBV28 | CAGSSRGYGYTF | TGTGCCGGCAGTTCCCGGGGGTATGGCTACACCTTC
TRBD1 | TRBJ2-1 | once | TRBV19 | CASRRDRSSYNEQFF | TGTGCCAGTAGAAGGGACAGAAGCTCCTACAATGAGCAGTTCTTC
- | TRBJ1-2 | - | TRBV14 | CASSQVEYGYTF | TGTGCCAGCAGCCAAGTTGAGTATGGCTACACCTTC
TRBD1 | TRBJ2-7 | - | TRBV10-3 | CATCMGQGSSYEQYF | TGTGCCACCTGTATGGGACAGGGGTCATCCTACGAGCAGTACTTC
- | TRBJ2-3 | - | TRBV5-1 | CASSWLGGDTQYF | TGCGCCAGCAGCTGGCTTGGAGGAGATACGCAGTATTTT
- | TRBJ1-1 | - | TRBV2 | CASSAGAGKGNTEAFF | TGTGCCAGCAGTGCGGGAGCAGGGAAAGGGAACACTGAAGCTTTCTTT
TRBD2 | TRBJ2-7 | - | TRBV28 | CASSLGGGDEQYF | TGTGCCAGCAGTTTAGGCGGGGGGGACGAGCAGTACTTC
- | TRBJ2-2 | - | TRBV19 | CASSISGSGGELFF | TGTGCCAGTAGCATTTCAGGGTCGGGCGGGGAGCTGTTTTTT
- | TRBJ1-1 | - | TRBV10-3 | CAISGEGSGTEAFF | TGTGCCATCAGTGGGGAAGGGTCGGGGACTGAAGCTTTCTTT
- | TRBJ1-1 | - | TRBV4-1 | CASSPTLGLNTEAFF | TGCGCCAGCAGCCCGACCCTTGGCTTGAACACTGAAGCTTTCTTT
- | TRBJ2-1 | - | TRBV5-5 | CASSSTGNNEQFF | TGTGCCAGCAGCTCTACAGGGAACAATGAGCAGTTCTTC
- | TRBJ1-1 | few | TRBV30 | CAWRIGAGTEAFF | TGTGCCTGGAGGATCGGGGCGGGAACTGAAGCTTTCTTT
- | TRBJ2-1 | - | TRBV18 | CASSPSPVGNEQFF | TGTGCCAGCTCACCATCGCCGGTAGGTAATGAGCAGTTCTTC
- | TRBJ1-3 | - | TRBV6-5 | CASSYSFSSSGNTIYF | TGTGCCAGCAGTTACTCGTTCTCTTCCTCTGGAAACACCATATATTTT